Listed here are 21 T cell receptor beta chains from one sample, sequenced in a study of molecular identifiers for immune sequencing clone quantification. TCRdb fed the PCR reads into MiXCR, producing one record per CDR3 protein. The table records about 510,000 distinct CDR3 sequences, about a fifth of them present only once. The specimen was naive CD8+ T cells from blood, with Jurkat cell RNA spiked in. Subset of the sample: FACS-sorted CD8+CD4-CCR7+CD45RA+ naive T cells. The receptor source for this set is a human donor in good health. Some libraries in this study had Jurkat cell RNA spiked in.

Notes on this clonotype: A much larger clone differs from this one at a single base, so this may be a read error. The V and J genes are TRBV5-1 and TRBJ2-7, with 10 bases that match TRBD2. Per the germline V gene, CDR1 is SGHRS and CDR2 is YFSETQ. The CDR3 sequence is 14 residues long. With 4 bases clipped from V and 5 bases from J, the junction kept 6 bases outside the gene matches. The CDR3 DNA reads TGCGCCAGCAGCCTTAGCGGGGGGACCAACGAGCAGTACTTC. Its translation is CASSLSGGTNEQYF.

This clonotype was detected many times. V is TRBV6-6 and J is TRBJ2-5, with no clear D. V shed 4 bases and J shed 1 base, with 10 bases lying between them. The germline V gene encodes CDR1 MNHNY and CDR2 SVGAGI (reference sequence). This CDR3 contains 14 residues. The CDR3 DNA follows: TGTGCCAGCAGTTTAAGGCGGACCCAAGAGACCCAGTACTTC. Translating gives CASSLRRTQETQYF.

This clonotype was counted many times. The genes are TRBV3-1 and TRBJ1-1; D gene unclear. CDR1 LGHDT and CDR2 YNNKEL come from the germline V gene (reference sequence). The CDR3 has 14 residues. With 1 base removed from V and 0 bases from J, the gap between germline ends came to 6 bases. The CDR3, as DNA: TGTGCCAGCAGCCAAGGCGTGATGAACACTGAAGCTTTCTTT. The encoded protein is CASSQGVMNTEAFF.

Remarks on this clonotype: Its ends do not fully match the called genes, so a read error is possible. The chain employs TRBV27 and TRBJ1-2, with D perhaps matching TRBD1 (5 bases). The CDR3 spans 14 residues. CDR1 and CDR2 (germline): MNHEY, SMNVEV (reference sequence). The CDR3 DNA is TGTGCCATCAGTTTATTAGGGGCAGGGCATGGCTACACCTTC. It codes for CAISLLGAGHGYTF.

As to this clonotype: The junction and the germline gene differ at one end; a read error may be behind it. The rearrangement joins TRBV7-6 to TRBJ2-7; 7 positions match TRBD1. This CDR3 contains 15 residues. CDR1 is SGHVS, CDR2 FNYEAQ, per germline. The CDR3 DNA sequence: TGTGCCAGCAGCTTCTCCGGGACAGCCTCCTTCGAGCAGTACTTC. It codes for CASSFSGTASFEQYF.

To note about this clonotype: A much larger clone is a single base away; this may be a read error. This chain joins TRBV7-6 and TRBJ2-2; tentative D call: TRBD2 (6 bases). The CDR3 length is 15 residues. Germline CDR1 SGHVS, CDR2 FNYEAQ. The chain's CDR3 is CASSLALGSAGGLFF. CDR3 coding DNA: TGTGCCAGCAGCTTAGCGCTGGGGTCGGCCGGGGGGCTGTTTTTT.

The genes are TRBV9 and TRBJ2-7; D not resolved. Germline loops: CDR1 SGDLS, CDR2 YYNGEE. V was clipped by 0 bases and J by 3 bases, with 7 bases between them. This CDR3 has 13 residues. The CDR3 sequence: CASSVVPDYEQYF. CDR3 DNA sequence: TGTGCCAGCAGCGTAGTTCCAGACTACGAGCAGTACTTC.

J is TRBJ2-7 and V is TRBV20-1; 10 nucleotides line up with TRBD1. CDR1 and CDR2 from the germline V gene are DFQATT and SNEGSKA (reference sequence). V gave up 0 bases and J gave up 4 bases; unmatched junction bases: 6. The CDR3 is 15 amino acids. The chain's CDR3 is CSARDPTGGLYEQYF. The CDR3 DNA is TGCAGTGCTAGAGATCCGACAGGGGGCCTATACGAGCAGTACTTC.

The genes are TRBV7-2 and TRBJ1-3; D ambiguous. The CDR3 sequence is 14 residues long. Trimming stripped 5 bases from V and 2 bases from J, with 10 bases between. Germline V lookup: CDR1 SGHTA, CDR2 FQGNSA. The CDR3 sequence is CASSPIITGNTIYF. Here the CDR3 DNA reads TGTGCCAGCAGCCCGATCATAACTGGAAACACCATATATTTT. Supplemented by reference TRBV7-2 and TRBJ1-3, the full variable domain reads GAGVSQSPSNKVTEKGKDVELRCDPISGHTALYWYRQSLGQGLEFLIYFQGNSAPDKSGLPSDRFSAERTGGSVSTLTIQRTQQEDSAVYLCASSPIITGNTIYFGEGSWLTVV.

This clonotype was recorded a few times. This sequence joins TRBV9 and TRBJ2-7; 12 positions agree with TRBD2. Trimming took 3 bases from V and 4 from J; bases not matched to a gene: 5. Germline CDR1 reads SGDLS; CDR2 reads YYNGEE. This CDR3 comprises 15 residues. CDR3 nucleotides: TGTGCCAGCAGCGATACTAGCGGGGGGACGTACGAGCAGTACTTC. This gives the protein CASSDTSGGTYEQYF.

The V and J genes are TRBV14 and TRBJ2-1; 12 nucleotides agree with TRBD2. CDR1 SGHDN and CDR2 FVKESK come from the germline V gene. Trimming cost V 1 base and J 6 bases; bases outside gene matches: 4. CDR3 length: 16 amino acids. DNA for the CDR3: TGTGCCAGCAGCCAAGTTCTAGCGGGAGGGGGCAATGAGCAGTTCTTC. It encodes CASSQVLAGGGNEQFF.

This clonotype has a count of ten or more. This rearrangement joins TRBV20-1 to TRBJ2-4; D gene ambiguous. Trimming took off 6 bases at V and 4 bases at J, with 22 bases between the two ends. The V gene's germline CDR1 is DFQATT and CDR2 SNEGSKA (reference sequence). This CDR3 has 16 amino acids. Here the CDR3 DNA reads TGCAGTGCAACCTGGCCGCAAACCAGCACAAAAAACATTCAGTACTTC. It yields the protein CSATWPQTSTKNIQYF.

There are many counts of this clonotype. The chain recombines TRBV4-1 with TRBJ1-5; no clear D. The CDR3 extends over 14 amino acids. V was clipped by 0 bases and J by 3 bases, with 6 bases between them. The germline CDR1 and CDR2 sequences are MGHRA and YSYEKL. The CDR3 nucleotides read TGCGCCAGCAGCCAAGACAGGTTCAATCAGCCCCAGCATTTT. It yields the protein CASSQDRFNQPQHF.

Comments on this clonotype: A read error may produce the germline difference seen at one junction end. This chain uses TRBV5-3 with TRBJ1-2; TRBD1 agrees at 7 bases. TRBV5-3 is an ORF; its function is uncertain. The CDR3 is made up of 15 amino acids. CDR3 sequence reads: CSSSSWDSYLYGYTF. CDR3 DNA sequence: TGTTCCAGCAGCTCCTGGGACAGTTACTTATATGGCTACACCTTC.

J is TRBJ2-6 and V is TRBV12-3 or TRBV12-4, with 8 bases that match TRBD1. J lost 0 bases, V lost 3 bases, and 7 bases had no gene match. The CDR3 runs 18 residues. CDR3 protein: CASSFWGQEPSGANVLTF. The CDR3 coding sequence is TGTGCCAGCAGTTTTTGGGGACAGGAGCCCTCTGGGGCCAACGTCCTGACTTTC.

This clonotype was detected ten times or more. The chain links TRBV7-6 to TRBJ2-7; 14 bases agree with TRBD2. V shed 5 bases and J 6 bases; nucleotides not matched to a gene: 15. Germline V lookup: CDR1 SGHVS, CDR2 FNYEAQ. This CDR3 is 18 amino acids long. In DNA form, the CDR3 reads TGTGCCAGCAGCACGTCTCCCGGGACTAGCGGGGGTCCGGTCGAGCAGTACTTC. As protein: CASSTSPGTSGGPVEQYF.

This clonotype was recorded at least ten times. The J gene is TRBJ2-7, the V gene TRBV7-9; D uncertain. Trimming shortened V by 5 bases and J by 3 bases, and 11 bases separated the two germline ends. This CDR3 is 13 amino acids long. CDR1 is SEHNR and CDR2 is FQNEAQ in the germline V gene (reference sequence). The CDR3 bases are TGTGCCAGCAGCCCTCAAGCCAGCTACGAGCAGTACTTC. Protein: CASSPQASYEQYF.

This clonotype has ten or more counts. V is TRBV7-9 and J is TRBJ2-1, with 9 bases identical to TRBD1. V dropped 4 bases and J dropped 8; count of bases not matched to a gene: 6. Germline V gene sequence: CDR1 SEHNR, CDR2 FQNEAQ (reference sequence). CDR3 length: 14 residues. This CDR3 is CASSSGQGRDEQFF. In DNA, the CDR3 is TGTGCCAGCAGCTCGGGACAGGGTCGGGATGAGCAGTTCTTC.

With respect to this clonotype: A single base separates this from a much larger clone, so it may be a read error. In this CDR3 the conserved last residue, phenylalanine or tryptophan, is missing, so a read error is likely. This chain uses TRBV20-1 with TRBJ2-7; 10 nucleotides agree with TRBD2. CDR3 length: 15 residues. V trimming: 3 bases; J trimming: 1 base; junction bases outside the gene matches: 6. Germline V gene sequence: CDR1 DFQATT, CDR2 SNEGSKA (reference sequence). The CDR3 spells CSARELAGRSYEQYY. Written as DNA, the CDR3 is TGCAGTGCTAGGGAACTAGCGGGACGTTCCTACGAGCAGTACTAC.

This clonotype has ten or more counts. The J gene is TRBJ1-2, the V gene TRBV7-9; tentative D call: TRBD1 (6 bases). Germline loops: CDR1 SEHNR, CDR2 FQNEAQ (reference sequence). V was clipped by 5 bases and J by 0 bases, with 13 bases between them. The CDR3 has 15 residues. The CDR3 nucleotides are TGTGCCAGCAGCCCTTCGACAGGAACTAACTATGGCTACACCTTC. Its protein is CASSPSTGTNYGYTF.

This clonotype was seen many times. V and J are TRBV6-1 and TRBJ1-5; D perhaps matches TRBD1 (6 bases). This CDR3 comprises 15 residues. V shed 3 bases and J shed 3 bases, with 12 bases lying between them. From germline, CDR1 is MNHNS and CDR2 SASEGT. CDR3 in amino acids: CASSDSRGFNQPQHF. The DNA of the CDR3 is TGTGCCAGCAGTGACTCCAGGGGATTCAATCAGCCCCAGCATTTT.